This T cell receptor (beta chain) was obtained from a study of regulatory T cells in long-lasting Graves disease. V lost 2 bases and J lost 4, with 18 bases in between. The CDR3 is made up of 16 amino acids. Germline assignment: CDR1 DFQATT and CDR2 SNEGSKA (reference sequence). For TCR beta, libraries came from iRepertoire HTBI primers and Arm-PCR of CDR3 regions. One entry per CDR3 protein, called by TCRdb with MiXCR from the multiplex PCR reads. The data show around 400,000 distinct CDR3 sequences, roughly 24% seen once. Documented time point: persistent/refractory GD, antithyroid drugs over 5 years with positive TRAb. With RNA extracted from PBMCs as input, the TCR library was made.

The chain is built from TRBV20-1 and TRBJ1-5; D is unresolved. Sequencing was performed on peripheral blood mononuclear cells (PBMCs), taken when the disease was refractory, from a patient treated with antithyroid drugs. The TCR comes from a woman aged 35 to 49 with Graves disease. In DNA, the CDR3 is TGCAGTGCTAGAAATGTGGAGGGCCAGGCAAATCAGCCCCAGCATTTT. Its protein is CSARNVEGQANQPQHF.